A single sample gave rise to the 15 T cell receptor beta chains below, sequenced in a study of cytomegalovirus exposure and HLA in healthy donors. PCR used 60 Vbeta primers and 13 Jbeta primers. Sequencing was performed with immunoSEQ multiplex PCR; in TCRdb, only in-frame clones are kept and a portion is missing. The sample records around 94,000 clones, roughly three quarters being singletons. The source material was PBMCs. These receptors all come from a male donor in good health and CMV-seropositive.

The chain has TRBV28 and TRBJ2-7; TRBD1 agrees at 8 bases. The germline V gene encodes CDR1 MDHEN and CDR2 SYDVKM. The J segment lost 5 bases and the V segment lost 3 bases, leaving 6 bases of the junction unmatched. The CDR3 has 14 residues. This CDR3 is CASSLDRVVNEQYF. In nucleotides, the CDR3 is TGTGCCAGCAGTTTGGACAGGGTGGTAAACGAGCAGTACTTC.

The genes are TRBV28 and TRBJ2-6; 8 bases line up with TRBD2. CDR1 MDHEN and CDR2 SYDVKM come from the germline V gene. Germline trimming cut 7 bases from V and 0 bases from J; bases unmatched to any gene: 2. The CDR3 covers 15 residues. CDR3 protein: CASTGGGSGANVLTF. CDR3 DNA: TGTGCCAGCACCGGGGGGGGCTCTGGGGCCAACGTCCTGACTTTC. Supplemented by reference TRBV28 and TRBJ2-6, the full variable domain reads DVKVTQSSRYLVKRTGEKVFLECVQDMDHENMFWYRQDPGLGLRLIYFSYDVKMKEKGDIPEGYSVSREKKERFSLILESASTNQTSMYLCASTGGGSGANVLTFGAGSRLTVL.

This clone was seen only a few times. This chain joins TRBV6-6 and TRBJ1-1; maybe TRBD1 (5 bases). V lost 2 bases and J lost 4, with 14 bases in between. The CDR3 contains 15 residues. From germline, CDR1 is MNHNY and CDR2 SVGAGI (reference sequence). The CDR3 DNA follows: TGTGCCAGCAGTTACCTGGCGCGGGGGTTCACTGAAGCTTTCTTT. This sequence encodes CASSYLARGFTEAFF.

A word on this clone: Its ends do not fully match the called genes, so a read error is possible. The chain couples TRBV5-8 to TRBJ2-6; 8 nucleotides line up with TRBD2. The length of the CDR3 is 16 residues. Germline CDR1 is SGHTS and CDR2 is YDEGEE. CDR3 DNA: TGTGCCAGCAGCTTGGAGCGGGGGTCTGGGGCCAACGGCCTGACTTTC. It translates to CASSLERGSGANGLTF.

The chain recombines TRBV11-2 with TRBJ2-2; TRBD2 aligns across 12 bases. The V segment lost 2 bases and the J segment 6 bases; nucleotides outside the gene matches: 7. Germline V gene sequence: CDR1 SGHAT, CDR2 FQNNGV. The CDR3 extends over 17 amino acids. DNA of the CDR3: TGTGCCAGCAGCTTAAGGCCAACTAGCGGGGGGTCCGGGGAGCTGTTTTTT. Amino acid sequence: CASSLRPTSGGSGELFF.

This chain links TRBV4-3 with TRBJ2-1, with 7 bases fitting TRBD2. The germline gives CDR1 LGHNA, CDR2 YSLEER. This CDR3 spans 16 amino acids. With V trimmed by 0 bases and J by 4 bases, 6 bases remained unmatched. CDR3 coding DNA: TGCGCCAGCAGCCAAGATTTAACGGGAGGATACAATGAGCAGTTCTTC. Translated: CASSQDLTGGYNEQFF.

The chain combines TRBV5-1 with TRBJ1-1, with D possibly being TRBD1 (6 bases). Trimming took 2 bases from V and 1 from J, leaving 15 bases between them. This CDR3 is 16 amino acids long. CDR1 is SGHRS, CDR2 YFSETQ, per germline. In DNA, the CDR3 is TGCGCCAGCAGCTTAACAGGGAACCTAGAGAACACTGAAGCTTTCTTT. Its protein is CASSLTGNLENTEAFF.

The J gene is TRBJ1-2, the V gene TRBV29-1, with 8 bases matching TRBD1. The CDR3 covers 18 residues. CDR1 and CDR2 (germline): SQVTM, ANQGSEA. Trimming took 4 bases from V and 5 from J; bases not matched to a gene: 21. CDR3 DNA: TGCAGCGTTGGCCCCCCACCGACAGGGGCGATAACCTTTTATGGCTACACCTTC. It is translated as CSVGPPPTGAITFYGYTF.

CDR3 nucleotides: TGTGCCAGCAGGACGGGACAGAACACCTTTGAAGCTTTCTTT. Protein product: CASRTGQNTFEAFF. The chain employs TRBV2 and TRBJ1-1; 7 nucleotides match TRBD1. Unmatched junction bases numbered 11, after V lost 6 bases and J lost 7 bases. Germline V gives CDR1 SNHLY, CDR2 FYNNEI. The CDR3 consists of 14 residues.

The chain links TRBV10-3 to TRBJ2-7; 9 bases are a match to TRBD1. Germline CDR1 reads ENHRY; CDR2 reads SYGVKD. The CDR3 consists of 15 residues. Trimming at V came to 6 bases and at J to 0 bases, leaving 6 bases not matched to a gene. The CDR3 sequence is CAIRGTGSVSYEQYF. The DNA for the CDR3 is TGTGCCATCAGGGGGACAGGGTCCGTCTCCTACGAGCAGTACTTC.

V usage is TRBV7-3 and J usage is TRBJ2-3; TRBD1 aligns across 12 bases. Germline CDR1 is SGHTA and CDR2 is FQGTGA. The CDR3 covers 17 residues. The J segment lost 6 bases and the V segment lost 2 bases, leaving 9 bases of the junction unmatched. The CDR3 loop reads CASSLWAVGTGGDTQYF. CDR3 DNA: TGTGCCAGCAGCTTATGGGCTGTAGGGACAGGGGGCGATACGCAGTATTTT.

The chain couples TRBV4-1 to TRBJ2-7; 7 nucleotides match TRBD1. The CDR3 is made up of 18 amino acids. The V gene's germline CDR1 is MGHRA and CDR2 YSYEKL. V was pared by 2 bases and J by 0 bases, with 13 bases of the junction left unmatched. The CDR3 sequence is CASSQIGGRTGNSYEQYF. The CDR3 DNA is TGCGCCAGCAGCCAAATAGGGGGCCGGACAGGCAACTCCTACGAGCAGTACTTC.

On this clone: An end of the junction differs from the germline gene, which may be a read error. The genes are TRBV7-9 and TRBJ2-7; 9 nucleotides line up with TRBD1. Germline CDR1 is SEHNR and CDR2 is FQNEAQ (reference sequence). The CDR3 sequence is 17 residues long. The CDR3 bases are TGTTCCAGCAGCTTACTGGGAGGGGGACAGGGTGTCTACGAGCAGTACTTC. The encoded protein is CSSSLLGGGQGVYEQYF. Combining the CDR3 with reference TRBV7-9 and TRBJ2-7 gives the whole variable domain DTGVSQNPRHKITKRGQNVTFRCDPISEHNRLYWYRQTLGQGPEFLTYFQNEAQLEKSRLLSDRFSAERPKGSFSTLEIQRTEQGDSAMYLCSSSLLGGGQGVYEQYFGPGTRLTVT.

The J gene is TRBJ2-1, the V gene TRBV19; the match to TRBD1 covers 11 bases. The J segment lost 2 bases and the V segment lost 5 bases, leaving 5 bases of the junction unmatched. CDR1 is LNHDA, CDR2 SQIVND, per germline (reference sequence). The CDR3 totals 16 residues. The CDR3 sequence is CASSGTGGFTYNEQFF. The DNA for the CDR3 is TGTGCCAGTAGTGGGACAGGGGGGTTTACCTACAATGAGCAGTTCTTC.

V gene TRBV9 combines with J gene TRBJ2-7; 11 bases map to TRBD1. Germline V gene lookup returns CDR1 SGDLS and CDR2 YYNGEE. This CDR3 contains 16 residues. Trimming cost V 4 bases and J 0 bases; bases outside gene matches: 6. CDR3 loop: CASSLTGTGGSYEQYF. The CDR3 DNA sequence: TGTGCCAGCAGCCTTACCGGGACAGGGGGCTCCTACGAGCAGTACTTC.